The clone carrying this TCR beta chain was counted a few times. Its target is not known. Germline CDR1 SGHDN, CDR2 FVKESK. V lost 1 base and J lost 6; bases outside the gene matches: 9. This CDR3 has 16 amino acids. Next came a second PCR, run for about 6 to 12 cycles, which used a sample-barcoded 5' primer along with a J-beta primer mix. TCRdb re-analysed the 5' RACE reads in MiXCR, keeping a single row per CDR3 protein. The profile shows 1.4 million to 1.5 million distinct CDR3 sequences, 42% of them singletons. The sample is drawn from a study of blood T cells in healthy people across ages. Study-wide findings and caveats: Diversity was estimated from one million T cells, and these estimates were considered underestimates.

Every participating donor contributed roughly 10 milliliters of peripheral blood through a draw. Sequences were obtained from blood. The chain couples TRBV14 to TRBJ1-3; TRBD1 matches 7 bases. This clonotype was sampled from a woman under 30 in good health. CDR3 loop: CASSQAKTGDLNTIYF. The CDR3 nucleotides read TGTGCCAGCAGCCAAGCCAAAACAGGGGACCTAAACACCATATATTTT. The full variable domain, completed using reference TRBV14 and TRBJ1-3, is EAGVTQFPSHSVIEKGQTVTLRCDPISGHDNLYWYRRVMGKEIKFLLHFVKESKQDESGMPNNRFLAERTGGTYSTLKVQPAELEDSGVYFCASSQAKTGDLNTIYFGEGSWLTVV.